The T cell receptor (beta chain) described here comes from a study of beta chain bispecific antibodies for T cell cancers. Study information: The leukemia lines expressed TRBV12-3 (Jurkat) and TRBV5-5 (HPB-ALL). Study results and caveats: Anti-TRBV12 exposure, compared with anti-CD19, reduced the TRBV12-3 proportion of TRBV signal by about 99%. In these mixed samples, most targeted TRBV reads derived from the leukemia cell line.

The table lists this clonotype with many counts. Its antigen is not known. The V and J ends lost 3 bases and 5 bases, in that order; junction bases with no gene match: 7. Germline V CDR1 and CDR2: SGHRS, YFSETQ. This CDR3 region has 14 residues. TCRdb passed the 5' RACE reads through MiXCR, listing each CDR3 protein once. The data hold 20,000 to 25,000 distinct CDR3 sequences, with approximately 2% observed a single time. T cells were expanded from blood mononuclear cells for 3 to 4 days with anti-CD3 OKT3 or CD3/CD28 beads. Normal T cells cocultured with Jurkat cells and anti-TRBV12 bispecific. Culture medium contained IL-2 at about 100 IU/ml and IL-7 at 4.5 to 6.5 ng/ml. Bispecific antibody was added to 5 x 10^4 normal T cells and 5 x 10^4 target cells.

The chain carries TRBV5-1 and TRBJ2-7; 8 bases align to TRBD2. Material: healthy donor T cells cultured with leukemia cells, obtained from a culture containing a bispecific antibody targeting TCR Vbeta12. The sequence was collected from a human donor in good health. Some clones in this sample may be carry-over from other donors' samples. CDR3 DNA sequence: TGCGCCAGCAGCTCGGAAGGCGGGGGGAACGAGCAGTACTTC. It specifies CASSSEGGGNEQYF.